This T cell receptor (beta chain) derives from a study of blood T cell repertoires in COVID-19 (dated by TCRdb to the early 2020s). Looking at the study overall: Samples from collaborators originated in the United States, Italy and Spain and spanned both the acute and convalescent phases of COVID-19. The repertoires were released in a freely available public database meant as a resource for research on the immune response to SARS-CoV-2. Sample metadata almost always included a de-identified subject ID, COVID-19 status, age in years and sex. The samples were drawn from the first 160 participants of the ongoing ImmuneRACE study and from 1,254 subjects provided by 6 global collaborators. Where available, HLA class I and class II types were obtained from metadata supplied by the sample provider rather than from assay-based typing. The prospective study material was composed of cDNA or gDNA derived from T cells, B-cell-depleted T cells, or PBMCs. Deeply sampled blood TCRbeta repertoires from subjects exposed to, actively infected with, or recovered from COVID-19 were included in the dataset. General study outcomes and caveats: Clinical and demographic metadata were provided uncurated, with the amount varying by source and participant.

In the prospective study, participants were about 18 to 95 years old, resided in about two dozen geographic areas of the United States, and were enrolled through a virtual design. Cohort assignment in the prospective study relied on participant-reported clinical history from a screening survey and a study questionnaire. Recovered participants in ImmuneRACE Cohort 3 were defined by two consecutive negative NP/OP PCR tests, clearance by a healthcare professional, or resolution of symptoms. In the prospective study, mobile phlebotomists collected whole blood, serum and a nasopharyngeal or oropharyngeal swab from each participant. Additional blood draws and questionnaires over an approximately 2-month period could optionally be provided by prospective study participants. Blood samples from the prospective study were shipped frozen or at room temperature prior to DNA extraction. The immunoSEQ Assay, a bias-controlled multiplex PCR, was used to amplify TCRbeta CDR3 regions from genomic DNA. The authors' analysis ran thus. Within the assay, amplification of reference gene primers was used to estimate how many nucleated cells each sample contained. To quantify the absolute abundance of each unique TCRbeta CDR3 rearrangement, sequence reads were collapsed and filtered. For each sample, productive Simpson clonality was calculated by taking the square root of Simpson's diversity index across productive rearrangements. This immuneACCESS table, as held by TCRdb, lists in-frame sequences with V and J called but not all clones. Of the missing ones, under half trace to an unresolved V gene in checked studies; the others have no known cause. The V and J calls and clone size come from that table; D and trimming were worked out from the DNA. Here the sample has roughly 190,000 clones; about 88% occur a single time. More than 2.5% of the sample comes from the top ten.

A word on this clone: Which antigen it targets is not known. No much larger clonotype is one base removed from it; base qualities were not supplied.

Clipping removes 4 bases from V and 2 bases from J, with 4 as the unmatched junction base count. Inclusive of the bounding cysteine and phenylalanine, the CDR3 is 14 residues long. Only CDR3 DNA is held: 42 bases, read in frame from base 1. CDR1 MRHNA and CDR2 SNTAGT are derived from the germline V gene. Sample: PBMCs or T cells enriched from blood (not recorded which). The rearrangement combines TRBV6-4 with TRBJ2-7, with TRBD1 identical over 8 junction bases. The TCR sequence derives from a woman between 25 and 40 years old who had recovered from COVID-19. The DNA sequence reads TGTGCCAGCAGTGCGGGGGACAGGACCTACGAGCAGTACTTC. Its product reads: CASSAGDRTYEQYF.